This entry lists 11 T cell receptor beta chains sequenced from one sample in a study of cytomegalovirus exposure and HLA in healthy donors. The PCR was carried out with 60 Vbeta primers and 13 Jbeta primers. Profiled with immunoSEQ multiplex PCR; TCRdb holds only in-frame clones, not every one. The sample consists of 110,000 to 150,000 clones, roughly three quarters of them appearing once. Sequencing was performed on PBMCs. The origin of the receptors is a man in his sixties in good health and CMV-seronegative.

This chain connects TRBV5-4 to TRBJ2-5; a possible D gene is TRBD2 (5 bases). The germline V gene has CDR1 SGHNT and CDR2 YYREEE (reference sequence). The V gene lost 0 bases and the J gene lost 2 bases, with 5 bases spanning the gap. This CDR3 contains 13 residues. CDR3 DNA sequence: TGTGCCAGCAGCTTGGGGGAGCAAGAGACCCAGTACTTC. Its translation is CASSLGEQETQYF.

V and J are TRBV9 and TRBJ2-7; TRBD2 might be the D (6 bases). The CDR3 consists of 15 residues. V was cut by 0 bases and J by 3 bases, with 13 bases left in between. CDR1 SGDLS and CDR2 YYNGEE come from the germline V gene. In DNA, the CDR3 is TGTGCCAGCAGCGTAGGGGGGGACTCCAACTACGAGCAGTACTTC. Its translation: CASSVGGDSNYEQYF.

The genes are TRBV2 and TRBJ2-1; 9 nucleotides align to TRBD2. The CDR3 is 13 residues long. With V trimmed by 6 bases and J by 10 bases, 7 bases remained unmatched. The V gene's germline CDR1 is SNHLY and CDR2 FYNNEI. CDR3 sequence reads: CASRRLAVTEQFF. Here the CDR3 DNA reads TGTGCCAGCAGGAGACTAGCGGTTACCGAGCAGTTCTTC.

CDR3 nucleotide sequence: TGTGCCAGCAGCCCTTTGACTAGCGGTGGAGATACGCAGTATTTT. It codes for CASSPLTSGGDTQYF. The chain combines TRBV27 with TRBJ2-3; 9 bases align to TRBD2. CDR1 MNHEY and CDR2 SMNVEV come from the germline V gene (reference sequence). The CDR3 has 15 residues. J gave up 5 bases and V 6 bases, and 9 bases lay outside the gene matches.

The chain links TRBV5-6 to TRBJ2-7, with D perhaps matching TRBD1 (5 bases). Germline CDR1 SGHDT, CDR2 YYEEEE. V lost 0 bases, J lost 4 bases, and 17 bases lay in between. This CDR3 is built from 16 residues. The CDR3 sequence is CASSLGQGSLPYEQYF. The CDR3 coding sequence is TGTGCCAGCAGCTTGGGGCAGGGTAGTCTTCCATACGAGCAGTACTTC.

The chain has TRBV9 and TRBJ2-4, with D perhaps matching TRBD2 (6 bases). CDR3 length: 15 residues. The germline V gene has CDR1 SGDLS and CDR2 YYNGEE. Trimming took off 0 bases at V and 6 bases at J, with 13 bases between the two ends. The CDR3 is CASSVVEGLGNIQYF. The CDR3 DNA follows: TGTGCCAGCAGCGTAGTGGAGGGTCTGGGAAACATTCAGTACTTC.

The V and J genes are TRBV30 and TRBJ1-6; 10 bases align to TRBD1. CDR1 is GTSNPN and CDR2 is SVGIG in the germline V gene (reference sequence). CDR3 size: 15 residues. V trimming: 2 bases; J trimming: 8 bases; junction bases outside the gene matches: 6. The DNA for the CDR3 is TGTGCCTGGAGTTCGACCGGGACAGGGGATTCACCCCTCCACTTT. This encodes CAWSSTGTGDSPLHF.

This sequence joins TRBV7-2 and TRBJ2-3; D is possibly TRBD1 (6 bases). This CDR3 is 14 amino acids long. The germline CDR1 and CDR2 sequences are SGHTA and FQGNSA. Trimming took off 6 bases at V and 1 base at J, with 11 bases between the two ends. CDR3 in amino acids: CASSSTGRTDTQYF. CDR3 in DNA: TGTGCCAGCAGTTCTACAGGGCGCACAGATACGCAGTATTTT.

This clone was seen only a few times. The genes are TRBV28 and TRBJ1-2; TRBD1 is a possible D gene (5 bases). Trimming removed 8 bases at V and 8 bases at J, with 18 bases between. From germline, CDR1 is MDHEN and CDR2 SYDVKM. This CDR3 has 13 amino acids. In DNA form, the CDR3 reads TGTGCCAGCGGGGCCAGCACGGGTGGAGGCTACACCTTC. Protein: CASGASTGGGYTF.

In its sample, this clone was seen a few times. The chain joins TRBV7-2 to TRBJ1-3, with D perhaps TRBD1 (5 bases). CDR3 length: 14 residues. Germline CDR1 and CDR2: SGHTA and FQGNSA. V lost 4 bases, J lost 3 bases, and 10 bases lay in between. CDR3 in DNA: TGTGCCAGCAGCTCCGGGACTGTTGGAAACACCATATATTTT. Translated: CASSSGTVGNTIYF.

The rearrangement links TRBV29-1 to TRBJ1-5; 8 nucleotides line up with TRBD1. This CDR3 contains 17 residues. V shed 6 bases and J 0 bases; nucleotides not matched to a gene: 13. Germline V gene sequence: CDR1 SQVTM, CDR2 ANQGSEA. This chain's CDR3 is CSVFKTGVRDSNQPQHF. The CDR3 DNA is TGCAGCGTCTTCAAGACAGGGGTTAGGGATAGCAATCAGCCCCAGCATTTT. Full variable domain (remainder filled in from reference TRBV29-1 and TRBJ1-5): SAVISQKPSRDICQRGTSLTIQCQVDSQVTMMFWYRQQPGQSLTLIATANQGSEATYESGFVIDKFPISRPNLTFSTLTVSNMSPEDSSIYLCSVFKTGVRDSNQPQHFGDGTRLSIL.